This T cell receptor (beta chain) is drawn from a study of metastatic and nonmetastatic thyroid tumors. Looking at the study overall: For malignant and benign thyroid patients, tumor or nodule tissue and blood were the sources whose repertoires were compared.

Germline CDR1 is SGHTA and CDR2 is FQGNSA. The trim removed 4 bases at V and 11 bases at J, leaving 9 bases unmatched. The CDR3 length is 14 residues. This clone was seen many times. In the authors' workflow: The study took CDR3 differences across clinicopathological groups and made a distant-metastasis classifier for papillary thyroid cancer from them. TCRdb re-called clones via MiXCR from the PCR reads. For this entry, the V and J calls and clone size follow TCRdb and not the study's own pipeline. The profile shows tens of thousands of clones, about 24% of them singletons. There were no patients who had received any treatment before thyroid surgery.

Sequenced input: tumor tissue. The clonotype originates from a female donor with papillary thyroid cancer or a benign thyroid nodule (not recorded which). Some clones in this sample may be carry-over from other donors' samples. The rearrangement uses TRBV7-2 and TRBJ1-5; 9 bases fit TRBD1. The CDR3 nucleotides read TGTGCCAGCAGCTCGGGACAGGGACTATTGACCCAGCATTTT. Its protein product is CASSSGQGLLTQHF.